Described below is a single TCR beta chain sequence and its context. How the authors handled the data: For nucleated cells, counts were estimated from reference gene primer amplification. Libraries were prepared by immunoSEQ multiplex PCR; TCRdb keeps only in-frame clonotypes and omits some of them. The D gene and trimming were derived from the DNA, and the V and J assignments and clone size from that table. The sample includes fewer than 150,000 clones, approximately 80% of them seen just once. The record originates from a study of blood T cell repertoires in COVID-19. Whole-study context: The analysed material was cDNA or gDNA that came from T cells, B-cell-depleted T cells, or PBMCs.

Trimming pared 2 bases from V and 4 bases from J, leaving 5 bases between. Germline lookup yields CDR1 SNHLY and CDR2 FYNNEI. The CDR3 extends over 12 amino acids. The specimen was peripheral blood. The chain is built from TRBV2 and TRBJ1-1; D unclear. This receptor was obtained from a human donor in a cohort sampled during active COVID-19. The CDR3 sequence is CASSETVTEAFF. In DNA, the CDR3 is TGTGCCAGCAGTGAAACAGTCACTGAAGCTTTCTTT.